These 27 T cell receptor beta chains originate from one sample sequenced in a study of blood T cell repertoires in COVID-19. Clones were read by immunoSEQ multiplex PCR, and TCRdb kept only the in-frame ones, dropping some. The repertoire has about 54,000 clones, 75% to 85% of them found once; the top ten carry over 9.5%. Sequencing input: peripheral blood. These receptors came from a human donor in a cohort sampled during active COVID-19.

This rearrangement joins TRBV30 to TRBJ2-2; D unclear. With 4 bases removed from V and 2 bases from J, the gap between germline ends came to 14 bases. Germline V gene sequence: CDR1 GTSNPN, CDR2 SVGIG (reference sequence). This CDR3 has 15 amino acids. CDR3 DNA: TGTGCCTGGACCTCAGTCAAAATAAACACCGGGGAGCTGTTTTTT. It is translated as CAWTSVKINTGELFF.

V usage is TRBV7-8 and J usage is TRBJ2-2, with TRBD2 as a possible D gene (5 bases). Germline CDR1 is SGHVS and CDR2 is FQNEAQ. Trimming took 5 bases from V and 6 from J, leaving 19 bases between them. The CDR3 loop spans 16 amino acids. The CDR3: CASSPGGGTHPGELFF. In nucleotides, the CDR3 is TGTGCCAGCAGCCCAGGAGGTGGAACACACCCCGGGGAGCTGTTTTTT.

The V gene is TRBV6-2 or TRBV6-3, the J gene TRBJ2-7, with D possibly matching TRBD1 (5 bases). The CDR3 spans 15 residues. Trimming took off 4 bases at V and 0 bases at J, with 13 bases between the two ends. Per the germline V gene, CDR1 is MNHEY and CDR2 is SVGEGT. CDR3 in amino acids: CASSFTQGYSYEQYF. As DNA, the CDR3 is TGTGCCAGCAGTTTTACCCAGGGTTACTCCTACGAGCAGTACTTC.

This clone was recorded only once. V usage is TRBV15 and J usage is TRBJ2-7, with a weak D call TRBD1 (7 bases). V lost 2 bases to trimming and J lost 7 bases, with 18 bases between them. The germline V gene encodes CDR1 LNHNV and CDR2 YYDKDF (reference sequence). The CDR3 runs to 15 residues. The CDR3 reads CATSRSPRGAREQYF. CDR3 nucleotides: TGTGCCACCAGCAGATCCCCCAGGGGGGCAAGGGAGCAGTACTTC.

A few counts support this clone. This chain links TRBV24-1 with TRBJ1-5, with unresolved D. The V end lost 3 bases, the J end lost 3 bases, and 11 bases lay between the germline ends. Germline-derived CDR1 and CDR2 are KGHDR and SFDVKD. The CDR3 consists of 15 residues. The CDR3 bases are TGTGCCACCAGTGATGGAGAGAGGTACAATCAGCCCCAGCATTTT. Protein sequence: CATSDGERYNQPQHF.

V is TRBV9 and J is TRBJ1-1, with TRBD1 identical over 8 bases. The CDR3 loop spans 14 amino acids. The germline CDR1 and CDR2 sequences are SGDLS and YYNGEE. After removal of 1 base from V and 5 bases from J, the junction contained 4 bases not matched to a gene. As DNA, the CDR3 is TGTGCCAGCAGCGTACAGGGACAGGATACTGAAGCTTTCTTT. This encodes CASSVQGQDTEAFF.

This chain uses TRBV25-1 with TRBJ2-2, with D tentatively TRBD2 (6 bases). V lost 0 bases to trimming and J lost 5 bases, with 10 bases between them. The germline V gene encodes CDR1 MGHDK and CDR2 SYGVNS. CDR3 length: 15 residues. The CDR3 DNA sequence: TGTGCCAGCAGTGAATATAGGGGAGGAACCGGGGAGCTGTTTTTT. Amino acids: CASSEYRGGTGELFF.

The DNA of the CDR3 is TGTGCCAGTTCACCCCAAGGGAGGGGGGGTACTGAAGCTTTCTTT. Translating gives CASSPQGRGGTEAFF. This chain links TRBV19 with TRBJ1-1; D is possibly TRBD1 (6 bases). CDR1 is LNHDA and CDR2 is SQIVND in the germline V gene (reference sequence). V shed 8 bases and J shed 5 bases, with 21 bases lying between them. The CDR3 spans 15 residues.

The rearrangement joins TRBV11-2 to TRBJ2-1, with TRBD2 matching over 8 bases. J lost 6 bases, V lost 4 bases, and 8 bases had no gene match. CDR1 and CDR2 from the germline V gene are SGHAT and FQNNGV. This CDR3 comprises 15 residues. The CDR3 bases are TGTGCCAGCAGCTCGCCGGGACTAGGGCTCAATGAGCAGTTCTTC. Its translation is CASSSPGLGLNEQFF.

The CDR3 sequence is CASSLTSGSLNTGELFF. The CDR3 DNA sequence: TGTGCCAGCAGCTTGACTAGCGGGAGCTTGAACACCGGGGAGCTGTTTTTT. V gene TRBV7-8 combines with J gene TRBJ2-2, with TRBD2 identical over 12 bases. J gave up 1 base and V 3 bases, and 3 bases lay outside the gene matches. The germline V gene has CDR1 SGHVS and CDR2 FQNEAQ. This CDR3 is 17 amino acids long. The variable domain in full, with the rest retrieved from reference TRBV7-8 and TRBJ2-2, is GAGVSQSPRYKVAKRGQDVALRCDPISGHVSLFWYQQALGQGPEFLTYFQNEAQLDKSGLPSDRFFAERPEGSVSTLKIQRTQQEDSAVYLCASSLTSGSLNTGELFFGEGSRLTVL.

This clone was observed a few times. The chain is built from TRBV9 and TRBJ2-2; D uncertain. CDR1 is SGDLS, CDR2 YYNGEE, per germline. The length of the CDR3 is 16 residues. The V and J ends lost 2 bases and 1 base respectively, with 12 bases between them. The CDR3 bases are TGTGCCAGCAGCGTGGCACAGATATTGAACACCGGGGAGCTGTTTTTT. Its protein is CASSVAQILNTGELFF. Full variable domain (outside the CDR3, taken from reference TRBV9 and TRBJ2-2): DSGVTQTPKHLITATGQRVTLRCSPRSGDLSVYWYQQSLDQGLQFLIQYYNGEERAKGNILERFSAQQFPDLHSELNLSSLELGDSALYFCASSVAQILNTGELFFGEGSRLTVL.

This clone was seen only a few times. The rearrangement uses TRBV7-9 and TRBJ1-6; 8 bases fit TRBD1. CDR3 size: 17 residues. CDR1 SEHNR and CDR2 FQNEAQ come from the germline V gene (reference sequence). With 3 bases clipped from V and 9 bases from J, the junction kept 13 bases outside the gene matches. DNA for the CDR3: TGTGCCAGCAGCTTGGACAGGGATGGCGCTGGGTCTTCACCCCTCCACTTT. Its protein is CASSLDRDGAGSSPLHF.

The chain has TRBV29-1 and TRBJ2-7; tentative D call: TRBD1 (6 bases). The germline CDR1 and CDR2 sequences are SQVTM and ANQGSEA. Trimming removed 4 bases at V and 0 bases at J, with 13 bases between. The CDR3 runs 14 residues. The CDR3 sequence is CSVAGDMSSYEQYF. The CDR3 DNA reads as TGCAGCGTTGCAGGGGACATGAGCTCCTACGAGCAGTACTTC.

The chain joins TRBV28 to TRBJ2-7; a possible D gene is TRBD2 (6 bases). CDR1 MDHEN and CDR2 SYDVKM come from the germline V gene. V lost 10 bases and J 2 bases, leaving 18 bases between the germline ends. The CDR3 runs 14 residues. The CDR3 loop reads CATVEISGTYEQYF. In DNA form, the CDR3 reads TGTGCCACCGTGGAGATTAGCGGAACCTACGAGCAGTACTTC.

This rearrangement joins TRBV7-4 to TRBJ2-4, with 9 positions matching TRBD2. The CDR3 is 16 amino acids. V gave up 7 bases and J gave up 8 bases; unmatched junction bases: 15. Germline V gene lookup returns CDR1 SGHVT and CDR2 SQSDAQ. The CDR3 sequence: CASTAYALAGVDIQYF. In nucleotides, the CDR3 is TGTGCCAGCACCGCTTATGCCTTAGCGGGAGTAGACATTCAGTACTTC.

CDR3 residues: CASSFQTGDHEQYF. CDR3 nucleotides: TGTGCCAGCAGCTTCCAGACAGGGGACCACGAGCAGTACTTC. The chain uses TRBV7-2 and TRBJ2-7; TRBD1 matches 8 bases. Per the germline V gene, CDR1 is SGHTA and CDR2 is FQGNSA. V gave up 3 bases and J gave up 5 bases; unmatched junction bases: 6. The CDR3 consists of 14 residues. The complete variable domain, with remaining parts taken from reference TRBV7-2 and TRBJ2-7, reads GAGVSQSPSNKVTEKGKDVELRCDPISGHTALYWYRQSLGQGLEFLIYFQGNSAPDKSGLPSDRFSAERTGGSVSTLTIQRTQQEDSAVYLCASSFQTGDHEQYFGPGTRLTVT.

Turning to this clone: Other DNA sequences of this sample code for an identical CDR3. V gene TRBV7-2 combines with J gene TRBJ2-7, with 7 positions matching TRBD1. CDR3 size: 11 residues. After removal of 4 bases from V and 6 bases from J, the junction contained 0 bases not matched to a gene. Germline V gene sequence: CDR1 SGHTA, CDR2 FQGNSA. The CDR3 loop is CASSYRGEQYF. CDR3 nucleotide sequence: TGTGCCAGCAGCTACAGGGGCGAGCAGTACTTC.

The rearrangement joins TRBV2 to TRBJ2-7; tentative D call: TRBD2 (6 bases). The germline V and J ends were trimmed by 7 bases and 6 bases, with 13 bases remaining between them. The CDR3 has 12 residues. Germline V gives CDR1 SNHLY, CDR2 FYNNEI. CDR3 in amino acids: CASNLLGGEQYF. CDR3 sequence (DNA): TGTGCCAGCAACCTCCTGGGGGGCGAGCAGTACTTC. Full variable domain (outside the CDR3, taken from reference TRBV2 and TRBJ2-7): EPEVTQTPSHQVTQMGQEVILRCVPISNHLYFYWYRQILGQKVEFLVSFYNNEISEKSEIFDDQFSVERPDGSNFTLKIRSTKLEDSAMYFCASNLLGGEQYFGPGTRLTVT.

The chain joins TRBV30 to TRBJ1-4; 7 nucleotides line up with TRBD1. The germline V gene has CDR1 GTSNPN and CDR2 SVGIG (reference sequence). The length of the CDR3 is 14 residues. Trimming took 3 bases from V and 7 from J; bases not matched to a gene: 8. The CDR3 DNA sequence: TGTGCCTGGAGGGCTGCAGGGGGGATTGAAAAACTGTTTTTT. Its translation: CAWRAAGGIEKLFF. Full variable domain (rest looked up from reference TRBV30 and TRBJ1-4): SQTIHQWPATLVQPVGSPLSLECTVEGTSNPNLYWYRQAAGRGLQLLFYSVGIGQISSEVPQNLSASRPQDRQFILSSKKLLLSDSGFYLCAWRAAGGIEKLFFGSGTQLSVL.

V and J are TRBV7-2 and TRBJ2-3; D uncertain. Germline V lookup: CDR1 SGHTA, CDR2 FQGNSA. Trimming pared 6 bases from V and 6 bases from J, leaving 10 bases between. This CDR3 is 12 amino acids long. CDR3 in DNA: TGTGCCAGCAGTCCTGCCCGGGATACGCAGTATTTT. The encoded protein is CASSPARDTQYF.

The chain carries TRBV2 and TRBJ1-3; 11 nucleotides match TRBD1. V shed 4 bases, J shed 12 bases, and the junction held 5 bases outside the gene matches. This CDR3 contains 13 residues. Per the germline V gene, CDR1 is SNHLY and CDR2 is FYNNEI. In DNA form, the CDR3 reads TGTGCCAGCAGTGCGGGACAGGGGGGTCACATATATTTT. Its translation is CASSAGQGGHIYF.

The CDR3 region has the DNA TGTGCCAGCAGTCCGGGAGGGGGGTCTAACTATGGCTACACCTTC. Residues: CASSPGGGSNYGYTF. The chain employs TRBV27 and TRBJ1-2, with D tentatively TRBD1 (6 bases). Trimming removed 5 bases from V and 0 bases from J, with 13 bases in between. The CDR3 covers 15 residues. CDR1 and CDR2 from the germline V gene are MNHEY and SMNVEV (reference sequence).

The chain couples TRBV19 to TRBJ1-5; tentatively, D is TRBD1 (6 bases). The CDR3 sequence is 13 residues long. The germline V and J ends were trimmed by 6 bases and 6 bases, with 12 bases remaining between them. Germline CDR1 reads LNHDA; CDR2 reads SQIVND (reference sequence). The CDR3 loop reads CASRLTGSQPQHF. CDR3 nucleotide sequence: TGTGCCAGTAGGCTTACAGGGTCTCAGCCCCAGCATTTT.

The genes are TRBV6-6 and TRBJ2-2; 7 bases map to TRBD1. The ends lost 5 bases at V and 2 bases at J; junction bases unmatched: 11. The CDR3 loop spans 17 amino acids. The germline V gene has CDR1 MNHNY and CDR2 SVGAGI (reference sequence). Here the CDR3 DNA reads TGTGCCAGCAGTCCGGGAACCGGGACAGTTAACACCGGGGAGCTGTTTTTT. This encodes CASSPGTGTVNTGELFF.

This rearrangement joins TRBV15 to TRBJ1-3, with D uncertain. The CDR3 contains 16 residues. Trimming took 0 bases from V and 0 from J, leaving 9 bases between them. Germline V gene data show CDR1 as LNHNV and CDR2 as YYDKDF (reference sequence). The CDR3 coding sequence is TGTGCCACCAGCAGAGATTTGATGGCCTCTGGAAACACCATATATTTT. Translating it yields CATSRDLMASGNTIYF.

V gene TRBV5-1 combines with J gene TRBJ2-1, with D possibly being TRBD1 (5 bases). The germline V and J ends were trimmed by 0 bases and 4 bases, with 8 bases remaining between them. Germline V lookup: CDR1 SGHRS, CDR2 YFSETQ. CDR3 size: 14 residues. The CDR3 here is CASSLGGEYNEQFF. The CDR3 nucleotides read TGCGCCAGCAGCTTGGGGGGCGAGTACAATGAGCAGTTCTTC.

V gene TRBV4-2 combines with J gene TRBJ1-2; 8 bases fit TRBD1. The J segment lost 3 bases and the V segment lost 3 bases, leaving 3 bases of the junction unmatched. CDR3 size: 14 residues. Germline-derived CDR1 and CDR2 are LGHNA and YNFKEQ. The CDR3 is CASSHNRGDYGYTF. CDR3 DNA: TGTGCCAGCAGCCATAACAGGGGGGACTATGGCTACACCTTC.